This T cell receptor beta chain comes out of a study of siplizumab effects on memory and regulatory T cells. Only in-frame clones appear in the TCRdb table, and some are missing; sequencing was by immunoSEQ multiplex PCR. This table holds roughly 82,000 clones, about nine tenths found once. CDR3 length: 15 amino acids. Trimming took off 3 bases at V and 8 bases at J, with 18 bases between the two ends. The germline V gene has CDR1 SGHNT and CDR2 YYREEE (reference sequence). This TCR was recovered from a human donor in good health. Source material: Tregs sorted from blood. The rearrangement uses TRBV5-4 and TRBJ2-1; D is possibly TRBD1 or TRBD2 (7 bases each). CDR3 coding DNA: TGTGCCAGCAGCTCGGGACAGCGGGGTTGGGATGAGCAGTTCTTC. Translating gives CASSSGQRGWDEQFF.